These 22 T cell receptor beta chains were all obtained from the same sample, sequenced in a study of T cell responses to AZD1222 COVID-19 vaccine. TCRdb's copy holds only in-frame clones and misses some; the assay was immunoSEQ multiplex PCR. The sample has approximately 110,000 clones; more than 70% are singletons. Sequenced here: peripheral blood, sampled on day 0 of AZD1222 vaccination. These receptors originate from an adult in good health.

The genes are TRBV5-4 and TRBJ2-2; D possibly corresponds to TRBD1 (6 bases). V was clipped by 4 bases and J by 0 bases, with 13 bases between them. The CDR3 contains 16 residues. Germline V gives CDR1 SGHNT, CDR2 YYREEE (reference sequence). The CDR3 loop reads CASSVGGGANTGELFF. The CDR3 region has the DNA TGTGCCAGCAGCGTAGGGGGTGGCGCGAACACCGGGGAGCTGTTTTTT. The whole variable domain, filled in from reference TRBV5-4 and TRBJ2-2, reads ETGVTQSPTHLIKTRGQQVTLRCSSQSGHNTVSWYQQALGQGPQFIFQYYREEENGRGNFPPRFSGLQFPNYSSELNVNALELDDSALYLCASSVGGGANTGELFFGEGSRLTVL.

This clone was counted a few times. The chain couples TRBV2 to TRBJ1-6, with 7 nucleotides matching TRBD1. The length of the CDR3 is 15 residues. Trimming at V came to 7 bases and at J to 7 bases, leaving 10 bases not matched to a gene. Germline V CDR1 and CDR2: SNHLY, FYNNEI. The CDR3 sequence is CASNPDRVLNSPLHF. CDR3 bases: TGTGCCAGCAACCCCGACAGGGTACTAAATTCACCCCTCCACTTT.

The V call is TRBV20-1, the J call TRBJ1-5, with D possibly TRBD1 on 5 matching bases. Per germline, CDR1 DFQATT and CDR2 SNEGSKA (reference sequence). The CDR3 extends over 15 amino acids. Trimming removed 3 bases at V and 0 bases at J, with 12 bases between. The CDR3 nucleotides read TGCAGTGCTAGTGACGGGGACTATAGCAATCAGCCCCAGCATTTT. Its translation: CSASDGDYSNQPQHF.

About this clone itself: The junction shows a germline mismatch at one end, possibly a read error. This chain links TRBV19 with TRBJ1-1, with 8 bases identical to TRBD1. This CDR3 region has 14 residues. Germline V gives CDR1 LNHDA, CDR2 SQIVND (reference sequence). In DNA, the CDR3 is TGTGCCAGCAGTACCGGGACAGGGAACACTGAAGCTTTCTTT. Translation: CASSTGTGNTEAFF. The whole variable domain, remainder taken from reference TRBV19 and TRBJ1-1, is DGGITQSPKYLFRKEGQNVTLSCEQNLNHDAMYWYRQDPGQGLRLIYYSQIVNDFQKGDIAEGYSVSREKKESFPLTVTSAQKNPTAFYLCASSTGTGNTEAFFGQGTRLTVV.

This chain links TRBV21-1 with TRBJ1-5; no DNA check was done on the table's D call, TRBD1. TRBV21-1 is annotated as a pseudogene. The CDR3 loop spans 15 amino acids. The CDR3 loop reads CASLFRTQGNQPQHF. CDR3 DNA: TGTGCCAGTCTATTTAGAACTCAGGGGAACCAGCCCCAGCATTTT.

This clone is a singleton in its sample. The chain recombines TRBV29-1 with TRBJ1-2; 10 bases map to TRBD1. The CDR3 has 14 residues. The V segment lost 4 bases and the J segment 5 bases; nucleotides outside the gene matches: 7. Germline CDR1 reads SQVTM; CDR2 reads ANQGSEA. This CDR3 is CSVGGTGVGYGYTF. The CDR3 DNA reads TGCAGCGTTGGGGGGACAGGGGTCGGGTATGGCTACACCTTC.

This chain uses TRBV7-9 with TRBJ2-7, with 8 bases fitting TRBD1. The trim removed 6 bases at V and 4 bases at J, leaving 11 bases unmatched. The CDR3 length is 15 residues. The germline CDR1 and CDR2 sequences are SEHNR and FQNEAQ (reference sequence). The CDR3 sequence: CASRRTGQNGYEQYF. CDR3 coding DNA: TGTGCCAGCAGGCGGACAGGGCAAAATGGGTACGAGCAGTACTTC.

The gene calls are TRBV29-1 and TRBJ2-5, with D perhaps matching TRBD1 (5 bases). The CDR3 is 13 amino acids. Trimming cost V 4 bases and J 4 bases, with 13 bases left between them. From germline, CDR1 is SQVTM and CDR2 ANQGSEA. CDR3 amino acids: CSVAVGVRETQYF. The CDR3 nucleotides read TGCAGCGTTGCAGTAGGGGTGCGAGAGACCCAGTACTTC.

V usage is TRBV10-3 and J usage is TRBJ1-4, with D unclear. The ends were cut back, 0 bases at V and 4 bases at J, with 9 bases in the middle. Germline-derived CDR1 and CDR2 are ENHRY and SYGVKD. The CDR3 has 15 amino acids. The CDR3 DNA follows: TGTGCCATCAGTGAGTCGACGCGAGTTAATGAAAAACTGTTTTTT. Its protein is CAISESTRVNEKLFF.

This clone was recorded a few times. The CDR3 coding sequence is TGCGCCAGCAGCCTTCGGGACAGAACTAATGAAAAACTGTTTTTT. It encodes CASSLRDRTNEKLFF. This sequence joins TRBV4-1 and TRBJ1-4; 7 bases map to TRBD1. CDR1 is MGHRA, CDR2 YSYEKL, per germline. Trimming took 4 bases from V and 1 from J; bases not matched to a gene: 3. The CDR3 has 15 residues.

This chain uses TRBV6-5 with TRBJ1-5; tentative D call: TRBD1 (5 bases). The CDR3 has 13 amino acids. V was trimmed by 8 bases and J by 0 bases, leaving 8 bases between them. In germline, CDR1 is MNHEY, CDR2 SVGAGI. CDR3 nucleotides: TGTGCCAGCCGGGACGGTAGCAATCAGCCCCAGCATTTT. Translating it yields CASRDGSNQPQHF.

The chain recombines TRBV11-2 with TRBJ1-1, with 10 bases matching TRBD1. Unmatched junction bases numbered 6, after V lost 5 bases and J lost 3 bases. Germline V lookup: CDR1 SGHAT, CDR2 FQNNGV. CDR3 size: 15 residues. CDR3 coding DNA: TGTGCCAGCAGCCCCAGACAGGGGGCCCACACTGAAGCTTTCTTT. It codes for CASSPRQGAHTEAFF.

The chain uses TRBV18 and TRBJ1-3, with TRBD1 matching 7 bases. CDR1 is KGHSH, CDR2 LQKENI, per germline. CDR3 length: 14 amino acids. J was trimmed by 5 bases and V by 1 base; bases with no gene match: 2. CDR3 sequence reads: CASSPQGARNTIYF. The CDR3 coding sequence is TGTGCCAGCTCACCACAGGGGGCCAGAAACACCATATATTTT.

The chain has TRBV12-3 or TRBV12-4 and TRBJ1-5; D gene unclear. The germline V and J ends were trimmed by 2 bases and 0 bases, with 2 bases remaining between them. This CDR3 spans 13 amino acids. Written as DNA, the CDR3 is TGTGCCAGCAGTTTAAGTAGCAATCAGCCCCAGCATTTT. It specifies CASSLSSNQPQHF.

CDR3 bases: TGTGCCAGCAGTCCCCCTCGGGGCTATAATTCACCCCTCCACTTT. Translated: CASSPPRGYNSPLHF. V is TRBV6-2 or TRBV6-3 and J is TRBJ1-6, with D unresolved. Trimming stripped 5 bases from V and 3 bases from J, with 11 bases between. This CDR3 is 15 amino acids long. The germline CDR1 and CDR2 sequences are MNHEY and SVGEGT.

In its sample, this clone was seen once. The same CDR3 is also encoded by other DNA sequences in this sample. The chain uses TRBV5-1 and TRBJ1-1, with D hard to call. The CDR3 has 14 residues. Germline V gene sequence: CDR1 SGHRS, CDR2 YFSETQ. The germline V and J ends were trimmed by 0 bases and 1 base, with 7 bases remaining between them. The DNA for the CDR3 is TGCGCCAGCAGCTTGGCAGGCCCGAACACTGAAGCTTTCTTT. It is translated as CASSLAGPNTEAFF.

The V gene is TRBV6-4, the J gene TRBJ2-7; 10 bases match TRBD1. The J segment lost 5 bases and the V segment lost 4 bases, leaving 8 bases of the junction unmatched. This CDR3 region has 15 residues. Germline V CDR1 and CDR2: MRHNA, SNTAGT. CDR3 in DNA: TGTGCCAGCAGTGCAGCGGGACAGGGGATCCACGAGCAGTACTTC. Translating it yields CASSAAGQGIHEQYF.

The rearrangement joins TRBV5-1 to TRBJ1-2, with D tentatively TRBD1 (5 bases). Germline values: CDR1 SGHRS, CDR2 YFSETQ. The V and J ends lost 6 bases and 5 bases respectively, with 8 bases between them. The CDR3 is 11 residues long. CDR3 residues: CASTGGYGYTF. CDR3 coding DNA: TGCGCCAGCACTGGGGGGTATGGCTACACCTTC.

The gene calls are TRBV7-8 and TRBJ2-3; TRBD2 is a possible D gene (6 bases). CDR3 length: 13 amino acids. Germline V gene data show CDR1 as SGHVS and CDR2 as FQNEAQ. V lost 7 bases to trimming and J lost 3 bases, with 11 bases between them. As DNA, the CDR3 is TGTGCCAGCAACCGGGACTTGACAGATACGCAGTATTTT. It yields the protein CASNRDLTDTQYF.

The rearrangement joins TRBV6-1 to TRBJ2-3, with TRBD2 identical over 8 bases. Germline assignment: CDR1 MNHNS and CDR2 SASEGT. J was trimmed by 1 base and V by 0 bases; bases with no gene match: 9. The CDR3 contains 18 residues. The CDR3 nucleotides read TGTGCCAGCAGTGAAGCCCCGGGCCCGGGAGGGGGCACAGATACGCAGTATTTT. This codes for CASSEAPGPGGGTDTQYF.

The rearrangement uses TRBV5-6 and TRBJ1-2; TRBD1 might be the D (6 bases). The germline CDR1 and CDR2 sequences are SGHDT and YYEEEE. Trimming pared 3 bases from V and 0 bases from J, leaving 12 bases between. This CDR3 region has 15 residues. CDR3 residues: CASSYRDTSNYGYTF. CDR3 DNA sequence: TGTGCCAGCAGCTACCGGGACACTTCTAACTATGGCTACACCTTC.

The CDR3 is CAISEGQVNTEAFF. The CDR3 DNA follows: TGTGCCATCAGTGAGGGACAGGTCAACACTGAAGCTTTCTTT. The V call is TRBV10-3, the J call TRBJ1-1; 7 bases are a match to TRBD1. The germline V gene has CDR1 ENHRY and CDR2 SYGVKD. Unmatched junction bases numbered 2, after V lost 2 bases and J lost 2 bases. The CDR3 spans 14 residues.